A single sample gave rise to the 29 T cell receptor beta chains below, sequenced in a study of blood T cell repertoires in COVID-19. TCRdb's table, derived via immunoSEQ multiplex PCR, lists solely in-frame clones and lacks some. The top ten hold around 0.86% of the sample, which has around 400,000 clones, more than 85% seen once. The material sequenced was PBMCs or T cells enriched from blood (not recorded which). These receptor sequences come from a woman aged 40-49 years who had been exposed to COVID-19.

This rearrangement joins TRBV6-5 to TRBJ2-5; 7 bases fit TRBD2. J gave up 5 bases and V 6 bases, and 9 bases lay outside the gene matches. Germline V gives CDR1 MNHEY, CDR2 SVGAGI. This CDR3 comprises 14 residues. CDR3 loop: CASSNSGRRETQYF. CDR3 DNA: TGTGCCAGCAGCAATAGCGGGCGCCGGGAGACCCAGTACTTC.

The chain recombines TRBV6-2 or TRBV6-3 with TRBJ2-3; TRBD2 matches at 8 bases. Germline V gene sequence: CDR1 MNHEY, CDR2 SVGEGT. V lost 5 bases, J lost 2 bases, and 9 bases stayed unmatched. This CDR3 is built from 16 residues. The CDR3 region has the DNA TGTGCCAGCAGTACTGGTAGCGGGATGACCACAGATACGCAGTATTTT. Its translation is CASSTGSGMTTDTQYF.

This rearrangement joins TRBV18 to TRBJ1-4, with a tentative D call TRBD1 (5 bases). The CDR3 has 16 residues. Trimming left V 4 bases short and J 4 bases short, with 16 bases between. Germline assignment: CDR1 KGHSH and CDR2 LQKENI. CDR3 nucleotide sequence: TGTGCCAGCTCACACAAAGCAGGGCCGGTTAATGAAAAACTGTTTTTT. Translating gives CASSHKAGPVNEKLFF.

The chain carries TRBV9 and TRBJ2-2, with D possibly TRBD1 on 5 matching bases. V lost 3 bases, J lost 2 bases, and 17 bases lay in between. CDR3 length: 17 amino acids. Germline CDR1 SGDLS, CDR2 YYNGEE. The CDR3 loop reads CASSDAWTPYNTGELFF. For the CDR3, the DNA is TGTGCCAGCAGCGACGCTTGGACACCCTATAACACCGGGGAGCTGTTTTTT.

The chain carries TRBV9 and TRBJ1-2; 8 bases are a match to TRBD1. The germline CDR1 and CDR2 sequences are SGDLS and YYNGEE. This CDR3 contains 15 residues. Trimming cost V 1 base and J 6 bases; bases outside gene matches: 8. CDR3 protein: CASSVIAGGSDGYTF. The CDR3 coding sequence is TGTGCCAGCAGCGTAATAGCAGGGGGCTCCGATGGCTACACCTTC.

This chain links TRBV19 with TRBJ2-5, with D possibly TRBD1 on 5 matching bases. V was trimmed by 4 bases and J by 0 bases, leaving 9 bases between them. The CDR3 consists of 14 residues. The V gene's germline CDR1 is LNHDA and CDR2 SQIVND (reference sequence). CDR3 protein: CASSNRQYQETQYF. CDR3 DNA sequence: TGTGCCAGTAGTAACCGACAGTACCAAGAGACCCAGTACTTC.

The rearrangement uses TRBV2 and TRBJ1-2, with 9 bases fitting TRBD1. CDR1 and CDR2 (germline): SNHLY, FYNNEI. There are 14 residues in the CDR3. V was pared by 4 bases and J by 8 bases, with 8 bases of the junction left unmatched. The CDR3 spells CASSGLRTGEGYTF. As DNA, the CDR3 is TGTGCCAGCAGTGGTCTCCGGACAGGGGAGGGCTACACCTTC.

V and J are TRBV28 and TRBJ2-7; D perhaps matches TRBD1 (5 bases). The CDR3 sequence is 15 residues long. Germline loops: CDR1 MDHEN, CDR2 SYDVKM. The germline V and J ends were trimmed by 7 bases and 1 base, with 17 bases remaining between them. This CDR3 is CASTDIWGTSYEQYF. CDR3 DNA: TGTGCCAGCACAGACATATGGGGCACTTCCTACGAGCAGTACTTC.

The chain carries TRBV30 and TRBJ2-7; 12 nucleotides align to TRBD2. Germline CDR1 and CDR2: GTSNPN and SVGIG (reference sequence). V lost 2 bases, J lost 4 bases, and 9 bases stayed unmatched. The CDR3 is 16 amino acids. This CDR3 reads CAWSSSSGGGLYEQYF. CDR3 nucleotide sequence: TGTGCCTGGAGTTCCTCTAGCGGGGGGGGCCTTTACGAGCAGTACTTC.

V gene TRBV10-2 combines with J gene TRBJ2-3, with TRBD1 as a possible D gene (6 bases). V lost 8 bases and J 4 bases, leaving 10 bases between the germline ends. The CDR3 contains 12 residues. Germline-derived CDR1 and CDR2 are WSHSY and SAAADI. The CDR3 coding sequence is TGCGCCAGCTTACAGGGTTCAGATACGCAGTATTTT. Translating it yields CASLQGSDTQYF.

The V call is TRBV6-1, the J call TRBJ1-6; D remains unclear. Trimming stripped 4 bases from V and 9 bases from J, with 19 bases between. The V gene's germline CDR1 is MNHNS and CDR2 SASEGT. The CDR3 has 16 amino acids. The DNA of the CDR3 is TGTGCCAGCAGTGTTGGTGACGTAATTGGGAGTTCACCCCTCCACTTT. Its translation: CASSVGDVIGSSPLHF.

The rearrangement joins TRBV2 to TRBJ2-7; 9 bases map to TRBD2. Germline V CDR1 and CDR2: SNHLY, FYNNEI. CDR3 size: 15 residues. After removal of 1 base from V and 6 bases from J, the junction contained 7 bases not matched to a gene. CDR3 in DNA: TGTGCCAGCAGTGAAGAGGCTAGCGGGATACTCGAGCAGTACTTC. It is translated as CASSEEASGILEQYF. The whole variable domain, filled in from reference TRBV2 and TRBJ2-7, reads EPEVTQTPSHQVTQMGQEVILRCVPISNHLYFYWYRQILGQKVEFLVSFYNNEISEKSEIFDDQFSVERPDGSNFTLKIRSTKLEDSAMYFCASSEEASGILEQYFGPGTRLTVT.

The chain has TRBV6-5 and TRBJ2-5; 7 bases map to TRBD1. Germline CDR1 MNHEY, CDR2 SVGAGI. The CDR3 has 15 residues. After removal of 5 bases from V and 4 bases from J, the junction contained 10 bases not matched to a gene. The CDR3 loop is CASSRDSSPRETQYF. DNA of the CDR3: TGTGCCAGCAGTAGGGACAGCAGTCCACGAGAGACCCAGTACTTC.

V usage is TRBV18 and J usage is TRBJ2-2; 9 bases fit TRBD1. With 3 bases clipped from V and 3 bases from J, the junction kept 2 bases outside the gene matches. Germline assignment: CDR1 KGHSH and CDR2 LQKENI. The CDR3 has 15 amino acids. The CDR3 reads CASSPRTGDTGELFF. CDR3 nucleotides: TGTGCCAGCTCACCCAGGACAGGGGACACCGGGGAGCTGTTTTTT.

This clone was seen only a few times. The genes are TRBV30 and TRBJ2-2; 9 nucleotides agree with TRBD1. The ends lost 0 bases at V and 6 bases at J; junction bases unmatched: 5. This CDR3 spans 15 amino acids. Looked up from germline, CDR1 is GTSNPN and CDR2 is SVGIG (reference sequence). DNA for the CDR3: TGTGCCTGGAGTGTATCCGGGACAGGGCCCGGGGAGCTGTTTTTT. Amino acids: CAWSVSGTGPGELFF.

The chain combines TRBV30 with TRBJ1-2; D gene ambiguous. Germline V gene data show CDR1 as GTSNPN and CDR2 as SVGIG (reference sequence). Trimming removed 2 bases at V and 4 bases at J, with 8 bases between. The CDR3 has 12 amino acids. The CDR3 DNA reads as TGTGCCTGGAGTACGGGGATCTATGGCTACACCTTC. This codes for CAWSTGIYGYTF.

This chain connects TRBV7-9 to TRBJ2-7; 9 bases match TRBD1. The CDR3 contains 14 residues. J lost 9 bases, V lost 5 bases, and 11 bases had no gene match. The V gene's germline CDR1 is SEHNR and CDR2 FQNEAQ (reference sequence). The CDR3 sequence is CASSNRDRVNRQYF. CDR3 nucleotides: TGTGCCAGCAGCAACCGGGACAGGGTTAATAGGCAGTACTTC.

This CDR3 reads CATSLEAGNTIYF. The DNA of the CDR3 is TGTGCCACCAGCCTTGAAGCGGGAAACACCATATATTTT. The chain is built from TRBV15 and TRBJ1-3; D remains unclear. The CDR3 has 13 amino acids. The V end was cut by 5 bases, the J end by 4 bases, with 9 bases between. The germline CDR1 and CDR2 sequences are LNHNV and YYDKDF (reference sequence).

This clone has only one observation. The chain couples TRBV27 to TRBJ1-5; 7 bases are a match to TRBD1. The CDR3 covers 14 residues. J gave up 4 bases and V 5 bases, and 5 bases lay outside the gene matches. CDR1 MNHEY and CDR2 SMNVEV come from the germline V gene (reference sequence). The CDR3 DNA sequence: TGTGCCAGCAGTCTTGACAGGGAAAATCAGCCCCAGCATTTT. Protein: CASSLDRENQPQHF.

The rearrangement uses TRBV2 and TRBJ1-6, with D perhaps matching TRBD1 (5 bases). CDR3 size: 14 residues. Per germline, CDR1 SNHLY and CDR2 FYNNEI. The ends were cut back, 5 bases at V and 8 bases at J, with 13 bases in the middle. As DNA, the CDR3 is TGTGCCAGCAGTCCTAGGGCGGGGGATTCACCCCTCCACTTT. It encodes CASSPRAGDSPLHF.

This rearrangement joins TRBV6-5 to TRBJ1-1, with TRBD1 identical over 9 bases. Trimming cost V 2 bases and J 10 bases; bases outside gene matches: 11. Germline CDR1 MNHEY, CDR2 SVGAGI. The CDR3 has 15 residues. CDR3 amino acids: CASSYLTGTGNGAFF. CDR3 DNA: TGTGCCAGCAGTTACCTAACCGGGACAGGGAACGGAGCTTTCTTT.

This chain connects TRBV27 to TRBJ1-5, with D possibly matching TRBD1 (5 bases). The CDR3 extends over 16 amino acids. V gave up 0 bases and J gave up 8 bases, with 17 bases separating them. CDR1 MNHEY and CDR2 SMNVEV come from the germline V gene (reference sequence). Here the CDR3 reads CASSLSGGGKIKPQHF. The CDR3 DNA is TGTGCCAGCAGTTTATCGGGGGGAGGGAAAATAAAGCCCCAGCATTTT.

The rearrangement uses TRBV6-5 and TRBJ2-2; 8 bases are shared with TRBD1. This CDR3 has 14 residues. V lost 2 bases, J lost 7 bases, and 3 bases stayed unmatched. Germline values: CDR1 MNHEY, CDR2 SVGAGI. The CDR3 is CASSYDRGYGELFF. CDR3 in DNA: TGTGCCAGCAGTTACGACAGGGGATACGGGGAGCTGTTTTTT.

This chain uses TRBV19 with TRBJ1-2; the match to TRBD1 covers 10 bases. Germline CDR1 is LNHDA and CDR2 is SQIVND (reference sequence). The CDR3 contains 15 residues. J was trimmed by 5 bases and V by 7 bases; bases with no gene match: 10. CDR3 bases: TGTGCCAGTACTCAATTGGACAGGGGGTTGTATGGCTACACCTTC. Translation: CASTQLDRGLYGYTF.

The chain combines TRBV5-1 with TRBJ1-1; 7 bases fit TRBD1. The CDR3 is made up of 12 amino acids. The ends lost 4 bases at V and 8 bases at J; junction bases unmatched: 5. From germline, CDR1 is SGHRS and CDR2 YFSETQ. For the CDR3, the DNA is TGCGCCAGCAGCCCCGGGACAGCGGAAGCTTTCTTT. Protein sequence: CASSPGTAEAFF.

The chain has TRBV7-2 and TRBJ2-5; TRBD2 might be the D (5 bases). Trimming cost V 2 bases and J 8 bases, with 18 bases left between them. CDR1 SGHTA and CDR2 FQGNSA come from the germline V gene. The CDR3 has 15 residues. CDR3 sequence reads: CASSLPFGVVSTQYF. DNA for the CDR3: TGTGCCAGCAGCTTACCTTTCGGGGTTGTTTCAACCCAGTACTTC.

The chain has TRBV3-1 (or the pseudogene TRBV3-2) and TRBJ2-3; 9 bases map to TRBD1. V lost 1 base and J lost 7; bases outside the gene matches: 9. The CDR3 is 16 amino acids. Per the germline V gene, CDR1 is LGHDT and CDR2 is YNNKEL (reference sequence). This chain's CDR3 is CASSQVHGQGRNTQYF. The CDR3, as DNA: TGTGCCAGCAGCCAAGTACATGGACAGGGGCGGAATACGCAGTATTTT.

The chain combines TRBV19 with TRBJ1-5; 10 nucleotides match TRBD1. V gave up 3 bases and J gave up 2 bases; unmatched junction bases: 4. The germline CDR1 and CDR2 sequences are LNHDA and SQIVND (reference sequence). The CDR3 contains 16 residues. The DNA of the CDR3 is TGTGCCAGTAGTATCCCCGGGACAGGGGGCAATCAGCCCCAGCATTTT. It encodes CASSIPGTGGNQPQHF.

This clone was picked up one time. The chain recombines TRBV6-5 with TRBJ1-2; the match to TRBD1 covers 8 bases. The germline gives CDR1 MNHEY, CDR2 SVGAGI. Trimming took 2 bases from V and 6 from J; bases not matched to a gene: 5. The CDR3 runs to 14 residues. The CDR3 DNA sequence: TGTGCCAGCAGTTACGACAGGGGAGGAGATGGCTACACCTTC. Encoded protein: CASSYDRGGDGYTF.